The entry below describes one TCR beta chain. Its antigen remains undetermined. No clone much larger than this one lies a single base away; base qualities are absent. This sample was included in a study of blood T cell repertoires in COVID-19 (dated by TCRdb to 2019 to 2021). Study-wide context: Samples covering the acute and convalescent phases of COVID-19 were provided by collaborators in the United States, Italy and Spain. The prospective study material was composed of cDNA or gDNA derived from T cells, B-cell-depleted T cells, or PBMCs. Deeply sampled blood TCRbeta repertoires from subjects exposed to, actively infected with, or recovered from COVID-19 were included in the dataset. The repertoires were made available in a free public database intended to serve as a resource for research on the immune response to SARS-CoV-2. Samples came from the ongoing ImmuneRACE study (first 160 participants) plus 1,254 subjects from 6 global collaborators. Sample metadata almost always included a de-identified subject ID, COVID-19 status, age in years and sex. Where HLA class I and class II types were available, the types were taken from metadata supplied by the sample provider, not from assay-based typing.

The germline V gene sets CDR1 to SGDLS and CDR2 to YYNGEE. From the cysteine through the phenylalanine, the CDR3 covers 17 amino acids. The sequence is cut down to CDR3 DNA, 51 bases in frame from base 1. V is cut by 0 bases and J by 1 base, and the space between the germline ends is 15 bases. Each collaborating institution followed its own protocols to collect whole blood in K2EDTA tubes. For TCRbeta analysis, collaborators shipped samples in one of three forms: frozen whole blood, isolated PBMCs, or DNA extracted from either of those sample types. The paper's findings and limits, for the study overall: The quantity of clinical and demographic metadata differed by source and by participant and was supplied without curation.

The immunoSEQ Assay, a bias-controlled multiplex PCR, was used to amplify TCRbeta CDR3 regions from genomic DNA. The paper's data handling went like this. The number of nucleated cells in each sample was estimated from the amplification of reference gene primers within the assay. Sequence reads were collapsed and filtered to measure the absolute abundance of every unique TCRbeta CDR3 rearrangement. For each sample, productive Simpson clonality was calculated by taking the square root of Simpson's diversity index across productive rearrangements. As stored in TCRdb, this immuneACCESS dataset retains in-frame rearrangements with V and J assigned. A fraction of the clones does not appear; measured against another copy, unresolved V genes explain less than half of the discrepancy, and the remainder lacks a known reason. V, J and clone size reflect that table, while D and trimming were determined from the DNA. The sample table shows a few hundred thousand clones, and about 90% are seen once. Under 2.5% of the sample belongs to the ten largest clones.

The chain was built from TRBV9 and TRBJ2-3; no D segment can be confidently identified. The origin of this receptor is a man aged 35-49 years with active or convalescent COVID-19. The sequencing input was peripheral blood. The CDR3 protein: CASSVDAPNFGTDTQYF. The DNA sequence is given as TGTGCCAGCAGCGTAGACGCGCCCAATTTTGGCACAGATACGCAGTATTTT.